These 19 T cell receptor beta chains came from one sample sequenced in a study of CD8+CD57+ T cells in acquired aplastic anemia (dated by TCRdb to 2017 to 2018). These reads were obtained on an Illumina HiSeq 2000. Profiling of TCR beta VDJ combinations and CDR3 sequences used genomic DNA as the template. Starting from the raw public reads, TCRdb applied fastp trimming at Q25, assembled clones with MiXCR and retained in-frame beta chains. Identical CDR3 protein sequences are pooled into one entry, listed with their most common genes and DNA. The sample table holds about 270,000 distinct CDR3 sequences, of which roughly 80% were seen once. The ten largest account for over 35% of the sample. The patients picked for sequencing were ones in whom flow cytometry had shown an expansion of CD8+CD57+ cells. Sequencing was done on a sample of sorted CD4+, CD8+, or CD8+CD57+ T cells (not recorded which) from PBMCs. All receptors come from a human donor with aplastic anemia.

The J gene is TRBJ1-2, the V gene TRBV24-1; 7 bases align to TRBD1. CDR1 and CDR2 from the germline V gene are KGHDR and SFDVKD. This CDR3 has 17 amino acids. The J segment lost 6 bases and the V segment lost 4 bases, leaving 16 bases of the junction unmatched. In DNA, the CDR3 is TGTGCCACCAGTGACAAGAAAACAGGGGTCGGAATCGATGGCTACACCTTC. Translated: CATSDKKTGVGIDGYTF.

The rearrangement joins TRBV2 to TRBJ2-3; D remains ambiguous. Near its end, the DNA agrees better with TRBJ2-5, so the J call may be wrong. This CDR3 has 13 amino acids. CDR1 and CDR2 from the germline V gene are SNHLY and FYNNEI. As DNA, the CDR3 is TGTGCCAGCAGTTTATTGGGGATCGAGACCCAGTACTTC. This sequence encodes CASSLLGIETQYF.

The V gene is TRBV12-3 or TRBV12-4, the J gene TRBJ2-1; 8 bases are shared with TRBD1. Unmatched junction bases numbered 4, after V lost 1 base and J lost 5 bases. The CDR3 length is 15 residues. The chain's CDR3 is CASSLDGQGDNEQFF. The DNA of the CDR3 is TGTGCCAGCAGTTTAGATGGACAGGGTGACAATGAGCAGTTCTTC.

The rearrangement uses TRBV7-3 and TRBJ1-3, with a possible D match to TRBD1 (5 bases). V shed 3 bases and J shed 0 bases, with 15 bases lying between them. The CDR3 spans 17 residues. Germline V gene data show CDR1 as SGHTA and CDR2 as FQGTGA. DNA for the CDR3: TGTGCCAGCAGCTTCCTCGGGGGGAAAAGCTCTGGAAACACCATATATTTT. It specifies CASSFLGGKSSGNTIYF.

This clonotype was picked up one time. The CDR3 DNA reads as TGTGCCAGCAGCGTCGGAGCGGGGGGGCGGGTGACCCAGTACTTC. As protein: CASSVGAGGRVTQYF. This rearrangement joins TRBV7-9 to TRBJ2-5, with 10 bases aligning to TRBD2. Trimming at V came to 5 bases and at J to 7 bases, leaving 10 bases not matched to a gene. The CDR3 spans 15 residues. Per the germline V gene, CDR1 is SEHNR and CDR2 is FQNEAQ (reference sequence).

The rearrangement joins TRBV5-4 to TRBJ1-1; D gene unclear. The V gene's germline CDR1 is SGHNT and CDR2 YYREEE (reference sequence). The CDR3 is made up of 12 amino acids. The V and J ends lost 2 bases and 7 bases respectively, with 9 bases between them. The CDR3 reads CASSFTSVEAFF. In nucleotides, the CDR3 is TGTGCCAGCAGCTTTACTAGCGTTGAAGCTTTCTTT.

This chain links TRBV7-9 with TRBJ1-5; no firm D call. The V end lost 6 bases, the J end lost 16 bases, and 25 bases lay between the germline ends. The germline V gene has CDR1 SEHNR and CDR2 FQNEAQ (reference sequence). This CDR3 region has 14 residues. CDR3 nucleotides: TGTGCCAGCAGTTTGTCAAAAAGCAAGCGGAGCCATCATTTT. It encodes CASSLSKSKRSHHF.

This clonotype occurred a few times. The CDR3 is CASSLGEGEETQYF. In DNA, the CDR3 is TGTGCCAGCAGCTTGGGGGAGGGCGAAGAGACCCAGTACTTC. The chain links TRBV11-1 to TRBJ2-5, with TRBD2 matching 7 bases. CDR1 is SGHAT, CDR2 FQDESV, per germline (reference sequence). This CDR3 is 14 amino acids long. Germline trimming cut 3 bases from V and 3 bases from J; bases unmatched to any gene: 4.

This clonotype came up a few times. A read error may be the cause here, since a much bigger clone is one base away. No DNA is shown, since the ends of the CDR3 on it are uncertain; the CDR3 is the one TCRdb lists. V is TRBV7-9 and J is TRBJ1-2; the table names TRBD1, a call not compared with the DNA. CDR1 is SEHNR and CDR2 is FQNEAQ in the germline V gene (reference sequence). The CDR3 is 14 amino acids in total, end residues counted. The CDR3 spells CAGQGTRETQYFGF.

The rearrangement links TRBV11-3 to TRBJ2-7; no clear D. Trimming removed 4 bases from V and 2 bases from J, with 18 bases in between. Germline assignment: CDR1 SGHNT and CDR2 YENEEA. CDR3 length: 16 amino acids. CDR3 DNA sequence: TGTGCCAGCAGCTCCTTTGAGGCGGAAGAGGCCTACGAGCAGTACTTC. Its translation: CASSSFEAEEAYEQYF.

This clonotype was picked up a small number of times. This chain connects TRBV5-4 to TRBJ1-5; D not resolved. This CDR3 region has 15 residues. CDR1 and CDR2 from the germline V gene are SGHNT and YYREEE (reference sequence). The ends were cut back, 2 bases at V and 4 bases at J, with 13 bases in the middle. The CDR3 here is CASSFGSARNQPQHF. The CDR3 DNA sequence: TGTGCCAGCAGCTTTGGGAGCGCCCGAAATCAGCCCCAGCATTTT.

The chain is built from TRBV7-3 and TRBJ2-3; no clear D. The CDR3 loop spans 14 amino acids. Deletions cut 2 bases from V and 13 bases from J, with 19 bases between. Germline CDR1 and CDR2: SGHTA and FQGTGA. The CDR3: CASSLAEGPGYKYF. The CDR3 DNA reads TGTGCCAGCAGCTTAGCGGAAGGTCCGGGCTACAAGTATTTT.

The chain carries TRBV7-2 and TRBJ2-7; TRBD1 matches 8 bases. V dropped 3 bases and J dropped 13; count of bases not matched to a gene: 14. CDR1 and CDR2 (germline): SGHTA, FQGNSA. The CDR3 runs 14 residues. CDR3 region: CASSLPGGADYGYV. The DNA of the CDR3 is TGTGCCAGCAGCTTGCCAGGGGGCGCCGACTATGGCTACGTC.

This clonotype has a count of ten or more. This chain links TRBV29-1 with TRBJ1-2; D is uncertain. Germline loops: CDR1 SQVTM, CDR2 ANQGSEA. Trimming cost V 0 bases and J 4 bases, with 18 bases left between them. The CDR3 sequence is 16 residues long. CDR3 in amino acids: CSVEESRPGRAYGYTF. In DNA form, the CDR3 reads TGCAGCGTTGAAGAATCCAGGCCCGGCCGCGCCTATGGCTACACCTTC.

Regarding this clonotype: One end of the junction varies from germline; a read error may be responsible. The chain links TRBV7-2 to TRBJ2-3, with D perhaps matching TRBD1 or TRBD2 (5 bases each). The CDR3 extends over 13 amino acids. Looked up from germline, CDR1 is SGHTA and CDR2 is FQGNSA. CDR3 nucleotide sequence: TGTGCCAGCGGGGACGGCGGCACAGGACCGCAGTATTGG. Its translation is CASGDGGTGPQYW.

The chain has TRBV15 and TRBJ1-6, with TRBD1 matching over 8 bases. The CDR3 runs 13 residues. V lost 8 bases, J lost 10 bases, and 7 bases stayed unmatched. Per germline, CDR1 LNHNV and CDR2 YYDKDF (reference sequence). The CDR3 loop is CATQGQGESPLHF. The DNA for the CDR3 is TGTGCCACCCAAGGACAGGGTGAATCACCCCTCCACTTT.

J is TRBJ1-1 and V is TRBV11-2; D is perhaps TRBD1 (6 bases). Germline CDR1 and CDR2: SGHAT and FQNNGV. The CDR3 consists of 12 residues. Trimming pared 5 bases from V and 11 bases from J, leaving 15 bases between. Written as DNA, the CDR3 is TGTGCCAGCAGCCAGATGGGGGCCCGGGCTTTCTTT. Translation: CASSQMGARAFF.

The chain couples TRBV7-2 to TRBJ1-1, with D perhaps matching TRBD1 (6 bases). V was shortened by 1 base and J by 14 bases, with 23 bases between the two germline ends. Germline V gene sequence: CDR1 SGHTA, CDR2 FQGNSA. The CDR3 totals 15 residues. The CDR3 reads CASSLEDRRNKETFF. The CDR3, as DNA: TGTGCCAGCAGCTTAGAGGACAGACGGAATAAAGAGACCTTCTTT.

As regards this clonotype: The CDR3 end shows no conserved phenylalanine or tryptophan, and so a read error is likely. It is unclear where the CDR3 begins or ends on the DNA, so no DNA is shown, and the CDR3 is as TCRdb lists it. The chain's CDR3 is CASSLIVNEQLFG. The chain carries TRBV7-8 and TRBJ2-3. Germline loops: CDR1 SGHVS, CDR2 FQNEAQ. The CDR3 region is 13 residues in length, termini included.